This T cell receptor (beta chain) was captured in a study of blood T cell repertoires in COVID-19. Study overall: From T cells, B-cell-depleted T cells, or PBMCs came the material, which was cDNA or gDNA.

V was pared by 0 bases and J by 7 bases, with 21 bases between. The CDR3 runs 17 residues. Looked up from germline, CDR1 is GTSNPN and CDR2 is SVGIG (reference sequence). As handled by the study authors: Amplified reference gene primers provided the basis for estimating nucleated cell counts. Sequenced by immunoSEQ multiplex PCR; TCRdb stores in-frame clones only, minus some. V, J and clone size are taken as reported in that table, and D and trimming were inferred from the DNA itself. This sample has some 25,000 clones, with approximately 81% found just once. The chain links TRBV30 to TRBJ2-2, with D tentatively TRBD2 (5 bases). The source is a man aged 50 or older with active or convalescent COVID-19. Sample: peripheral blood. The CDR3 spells CAWSVPRLARLGGELFF. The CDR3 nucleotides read TGTGCCTGGAGTGTACCGCGTCTAGCTCGGCTCGGCGGGGAGCTGTTTTTT.